These 26 T cell receptor beta chains came from one sample sequenced in a study of T cell repertoires in cytomegalovirus infection. TCRdb processed the reads anew with MiXCR; each CDR3 protein has one entry. The sample records fewer than 300,000 distinct CDR3 sequences, roughly 24% being singletons. Sample: PBMCs. The receptors were sampled from a human donor in good health (CMV status not recorded). Some clones in this sample may be carry-over from other donors' samples.

This clonotype was seen more than once but under ten times. This chain connects TRBV7-2 to TRBJ1-4, with D perhaps matching TRBD1 (6 bases). Germline lookup yields CDR1 SGHTA and CDR2 FQGNSA. V was pared by 5 bases and J by 7 bases, with 14 bases between. The CDR3 sequence is 14 residues long. The DNA of the CDR3 is TGTGCCAGCAGCCGAGGGGGTATTCGTGAAAAACTGTTTTTT. Translating it yields CASSRGGIREKLFF.

The chain carries TRBV6-1 and TRBJ1-5; D is possibly TRBD1 (6 bases). V lost 9 bases to trimming and J lost 0 bases, with 15 bases between them. The CDR3 contains 15 residues. Germline lookup yields CDR1 MNHNS and CDR2 SASEGT. CDR3 nucleotide sequence: TGTGCCAGTACACAGGGAGGATATAGCAATCAGCCCCAGCATTTT. Its translation is CASTQGGYSNQPQHF.

This clonotype has only a few counts. The J gene is TRBJ1-1, the V gene TRBV7-2; unclear D gene. The CDR3 is 13 amino acids. The germline V gene has CDR1 SGHTA and CDR2 FQGNSA. Trimming cost V 1 base and J 6 bases, with 9 bases left between them. The CDR3 DNA sequence: TGTGCCAGCAGCTTAGTATCAAACGCTGAAGCTTTCTTT. As protein: CASSLVSNAEAFF.

The rearrangement joins TRBV7-2 to TRBJ1-6; D unclear. Germline CDR1 SGHTA, CDR2 FQGNSA. The V gene lost 1 base and the J gene lost 6 bases, with 7 bases spanning the gap. The CDR3 runs to 14 residues. CDR3 region: CASSLEPVNSPLHF. In nucleotides, the CDR3 is TGTGCCAGCAGCTTAGAACCGGTTAATTCACCCCTCCACTTT.

This clonotype appeared once. The genes are TRBV27 and TRBJ2-3; the D is unclear. Germline V gene sequence: CDR1 MNHEY, CDR2 SMNVEV (reference sequence). Trimming left V 0 bases short and J 8 bases short, with 12 bases between. This CDR3 comprises 14 residues. Written as DNA, the CDR3 is TGTGCCAGCAGTTTATCTCACCAAATGGCTACGCAGTATTTT. Its translation is CASSLSHQMATQYF.

This clonotype was seen repeatedly, ten times or more. The chain links TRBV7-2 to TRBJ2-1, with TRBD2 matching 11 bases. Per the germline V gene, CDR1 is SGHTA and CDR2 is FQGNSA. V was clipped by 6 bases and J by 2 bases; unmatched bases: 12. The CDR3 contains 18 residues. The CDR3 region is CASSTGTSGLSAYNEQFF. The CDR3 DNA sequence: TGTGCCAGCAGTACAGGGACTAGCGGTTTGTCGGCCTACAATGAGCAGTTCTTC.

This chain links TRBV20-1 with TRBJ2-5; D possibly matches TRBD1 or TRBD2 (5 bases each). With 7 bases removed from V and 3 bases from J, the gap between germline ends came to 21 bases. The CDR3 loop spans 15 amino acids. The germline V gene has CDR1 DFQATT and CDR2 SNEGSKA (reference sequence). For the CDR3, the DNA is TGCAGTGGGGAGCTATGGGGGAGAATTGAAGAGACCCAGTACTTC. It encodes CSGELWGRIEETQYF.

This clonotype was detected a few times. V is TRBV11-2 and J is TRBJ2-7; either TRBD1 or TRBD2 may supply D (6 bases each). The CDR3 is 13 amino acids. Trimming left V 3 bases short and J 6 bases short, with 12 bases between. Germline loops: CDR1 SGHAT, CDR2 FQNNGV. CDR3 in amino acids: CASSFRGPGEQYF. CDR3 bases: TGTGCCAGCAGCTTCCGGGGGCCGGGCGAGCAGTACTTC.

This clonotype came up a few times. Relative to the germline gene, one junction end is altered; a read error may explain this. The CDR3 region is CASSLGRGNSYNEQFF. The CDR3 nucleotides are TGTGCCAGCAGTTTGGGCCGGGGGAATTCATACAATGAGCAGTTCTTC. The V call is TRBV5-5, the J call TRBJ2-1; a possible D gene is TRBD2 (6 bases). CDR1 and CDR2 from the germline V gene are SGHKS and YYEKEE (reference sequence). There are 16 residues in the CDR3.

This clonotype was seen repeatedly, ten times or more. The chain employs TRBV27 and TRBJ1-1, with D perhaps TRBD1 (6 bases). Germline loops: CDR1 MNHEY, CDR2 SMNVEV (reference sequence). This CDR3 spans 14 amino acids. Trimming took 2 bases from V and 1 from J, leaving 8 bases between them. The CDR3 nucleotides are TGTGCCAGCAGTTTACAGGGGAGGAACACTGAAGCTTTCTTT. It is translated as CASSLQGRNTEAFF.

This rearrangement joins TRBV4-1 to TRBJ2-1; 10 bases match TRBD2. Looked up from germline, CDR1 is MGHRA and CDR2 is YSYEKL. The CDR3 sequence is 15 residues long. Losses at the gene ends were 4 bases for V and 4 bases for J; bases not matched to a gene: 4. CDR3 sequence reads: CASSRGTSEYNEQFF. As DNA, the CDR3 is TGCGCCAGCAGCCGCGGGACTAGCGAATACAATGAGCAGTTCTTC.

This clonotype was detected a few times. This chain joins TRBV7-8 and TRBJ2-2, with D maybe TRBD2 (6 bases). The CDR3 extends over 14 amino acids. V was cut by 3 bases and J by 6 bases, with 11 bases left in between. CDR1 is SGHVS and CDR2 is FQNEAQ in the germline V gene. The CDR3 DNA is TGTGCCAGCAGCTTGCTAGCGTCGGCCGGGGAGCTGTTTTTT. Translated: CASSLLASAGELFF.

This clonotype was seen a few times. The chain links TRBV28 to TRBJ1-3; 9 nucleotides line up with TRBD1. The CDR3 loop spans 17 amino acids. V was clipped by 6 bases and J by 2 bases; unmatched bases: 11. Germline assignment: CDR1 MDHEN and CDR2 SYDVKM. Written as DNA, the CDR3 is TGTGCCAGCAGAATTTTACAGGGGGCTATCCCTGGAAACACCATATATTTT. It encodes CASRILQGAIPGNTIYF.

This clonotype was detected only once. This may be a read error: a much more frequent sequence differs by one nucleotide. The chain employs TRBV11-3 and TRBJ1-1; no clear D gene. The ends were cut back, 0 bases at V and 3 bases at J, with 5 bases in the middle. The length of the CDR3 is 13 residues. Germline assignment: CDR1 SGHNT and CDR2 YENEEA. The CDR3 bases are TGTGCCAGCAGCTTAGATTTGGACACTGAAGCTTTCTTT. Translation: CASSLDLDTEAFF.

In this sample, this clonotype turned up a few times. The DNA for the CDR3 is TGTGCCAGCAGCTCGCAGGGGGAGAACTACAGGGATTTGGGTGGCTACACCTTC. Protein sequence: CASSSQGENYRDLGGYTF. V is TRBV28 and J is TRBJ1-2; 7 bases line up with TRBD1. Trimming cost V 6 bases and J 7 bases; bases outside gene matches: 23. CDR1 is MDHEN, CDR2 SYDVKM, per germline. The CDR3 has 18 residues.

Written as DNA, the CDR3 is TGCGCCAGCAGCCTCAGTGGGACAGCACAAGAGACCCAGTACTTC. Its translation is CASSLSGTAQETQYF. The chain employs TRBV4-1 and TRBJ2-5, with 7 bases lining up with TRBD1. Trimming took 4 bases from V and 2 from J; bases not matched to a gene: 7. The CDR3 consists of 15 residues. Germline CDR1 MGHRA, CDR2 YSYEKL.

In nucleotides, the CDR3 is TGTGCCAGCAGCTTGTTGGCAGGGGGCTTGTTGTACCAAGAGACCCAGTACTTC. Its protein is CASSLLAGGLLYQETQYF. The J gene is TRBJ2-5, the V gene TRBV7-2; 8 bases map to TRBD1. Per the germline V gene, CDR1 is SGHTA and CDR2 is FQGNSA. This CDR3 has 18 residues. Losses at the gene ends were 3 bases for V and 0 bases for J; bases not matched to a gene: 12.

The chain employs TRBV5-1 and TRBJ2-2, with TRBD2 as a possible D gene (6 bases). The CDR3 has 14 residues. CDR1 SGHRS and CDR2 YFSETQ come from the germline V gene. The V end was cut by 7 bases, the J end by 1 base, with 11 bases between. Written as DNA, the CDR3 is TGCGCCAGCGGGGAGGCTCAGAACACCGGGGAGCTGTTTTTT. The encoded protein is CASGEAQNTGELFF. Drawing the rest from reference TRBV5-1 and TRBJ2-2, the complete variable domain is KAGVTQTPRYLIKTRGQQVTLSCSPISGHRSVSWYQQTPGQGLQFLFEYFSETQRNKGNFPGRFSGRQFSNSRSEMNVSTLELGDSALYLCASGEAQNTGELFFGEGSRLTVL.

This clonotype has a handful of counts. This chain uses TRBV12-3 or TRBV12-4 with TRBJ1-5; D not resolved. V was shortened by 3 bases and J by 7 bases, with 10 bases between the two germline ends. The CDR3 runs 13 residues. In DNA form, the CDR3 reads TGTGCCAGCAGTTTGAGGGAAGTACAGCCCCAGCATTTT. Encoded protein: CASSLREVQPQHF.

This clonotype was counted a single time. This may be a read error, as it is one base from a much larger clone. The V call is TRBV7-6, the J call TRBJ2-2; D remains unclear. The CDR3 has 14 residues. Germline V gene sequence: CDR1 SGHVS, CDR2 FNYEAQ. The V gene lost 11 bases and the J gene lost 0 bases, with 13 bases spanning the gap. CDR3 sequence: CAGLFGANTGELFF. The CDR3 DNA sequence: TGTGCCGGCCTTTTCGGAGCGAACACCGGGGAGCTGTTTTTT.

The chain has TRBV28 and TRBJ1-1; tentative D call: TRBD1 (6 bases). Trimming shortened V by 10 bases and J by 6 bases, and 12 bases separated the two germline ends. This CDR3 contains 11 residues. Germline CDR1 reads MDHEN; CDR2 reads SYDVKM. CDR3 nucleotide sequence: TGTGCCACCGAGGGGGTTTCTGAAGCTTTCTTT. Translated: CATEGVSEAFF.

V usage is TRBV7-9 and J usage is TRBJ2-3; no clear D gene. The CDR3 loop spans 12 amino acids. Trimming stripped 3 bases from V and 4 bases from J, with 5 bases between. Germline V gives CDR1 SEHNR, CDR2 FQNEAQ (reference sequence). The CDR3 sequence is CASSFYSDTQYF. As DNA, the CDR3 is TGTGCCAGCAGCTTTTATTCAGATACGCAGTATTTT.

A few counts support this clonotype. This sequence joins TRBV20-1 and TRBJ2-3; D call uncertain. The CDR3 sequence is 12 residues long. Germline CDR1 reads DFQATT; CDR2 reads SNEGSKA (reference sequence). With 3 bases removed from V and 4 bases from J, the gap between germline ends came to 8 bases. The CDR3 sequence: CSASGVSDTQYF. In DNA form, the CDR3 reads TGCAGTGCTAGTGGCGTATCAGATACGCAGTATTTT.

The chain carries TRBV2 and TRBJ1-1; D is unresolved. Germline lookup yields CDR1 SNHLY and CDR2 FYNNEI. V shed 4 bases and J shed 3 bases, with 6 bases lying between them. This CDR3 has 12 residues. Here the CDR3 DNA reads TGTGCCAGCAGTGCCCAGGACACTGAAGCTTTCTTT. It is translated as CASSAQDTEAFF.

This clonotype was found many times. The chain links TRBV6-1 to TRBJ2-3; 13 positions agree with TRBD2. J lost 6 bases, V lost 7 bases, and 10 bases had no gene match. The CDR3 spans 16 residues. Germline CDR1 and CDR2: MNHNS and SASEGT. The CDR3 sequence is CASTRLAGGRSDTQYF. Written as DNA, the CDR3 is TGTGCCAGCACCCGACTAGCGGGAGGAAGGTCCGATACGCAGTATTTT.

This clonotype was counted a few times. The genes are TRBV7-2 and TRBJ2-7; 8 bases map to TRBD2. Per the germline V gene, CDR1 is SGHTA and CDR2 is FQGNSA. With V trimmed by 7 bases and J by 6 bases, 14 bases remained unmatched. The CDR3 has 15 residues. The CDR3 sequence is CASTPIPAGVAEQYF. CDR3 coding DNA: TGTGCCAGCACCCCCATCCCAGCGGGAGTTGCCGAGCAGTACTTC.